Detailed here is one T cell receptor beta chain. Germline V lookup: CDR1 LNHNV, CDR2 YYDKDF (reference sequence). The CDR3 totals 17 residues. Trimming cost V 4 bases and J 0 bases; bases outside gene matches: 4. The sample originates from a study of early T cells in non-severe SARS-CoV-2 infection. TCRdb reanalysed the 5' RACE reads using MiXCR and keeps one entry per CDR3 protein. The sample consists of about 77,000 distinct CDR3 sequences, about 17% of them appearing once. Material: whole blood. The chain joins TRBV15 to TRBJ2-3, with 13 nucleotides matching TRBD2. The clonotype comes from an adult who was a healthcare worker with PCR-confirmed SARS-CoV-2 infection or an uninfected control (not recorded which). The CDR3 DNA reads TGTGCCACCAGCACACTAGCGGGGGGGTCTAGCACAGATACGCAGTATTTT. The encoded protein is CATSTLAGGSSTDTQYF.